This T cell receptor beta chain was observed in a study of OX40 agonist ivuxolimab in advanced cancers. About the investigation overall: Ivuxolimab was an agonistic, fully human IgG2 monoclonal antibody directed against OX40 (CD134), a costimulatory receptor. Intravenous ivuxolimab was administered to patients every 2 weeks at six dose levels: 0.01, 0.1, 0.3, 1.5, 3 and 10 mg/kg. The monotherapy dose-escalation portion (N of about 57 patients) of the phase I ivuxolimab trial is reported in the paper. Of the approximately 50 dose-escalation patients, hepatocellular carcinoma was present in about 20, melanoma in approximately 15, renal cell carcinoma in 9 and head and neck cancer in 9. In the dose-escalation cohort, 65% to 85% of patients were male, and the mean age was around 65 years with a range of 23 to 79. Peripheral TCRbeta sequencing was intended to test whether TCR sequence diversity was altered and clonal T-cell expansion was caused by ivuxolimab. Prior anti-PD-1, anti-PD-L1 or anti-CTLA-4 therapy was permitted, and checkpoint inhibitors had been received by under 50% of dose-escalation patients. Three dose-escalation patients achieved partial responses, one with hepatocellular carcinoma and two with cutaneous melanoma. Results and caveats for the whole study, not just this receptor: At doses of 0.1 to 3.0 mg/kg, clonal expansion of both CD4+ and CD8+ T cells in blood was seen between baseline and week 6. Low levels of normalized T-cell clonal expansion were also seen in some nonresponding patients. Antigen specificity was not determined for the clonally expanded peripheral T cells. After ivuxolimab, more expanded clones were found on average in CD8+ T cells than in CD4+ T cells. Partial responders in the 0.1-3.0 mg/kg groups had among the lowest normalized peripheral clonal expansion, especially among CD8+ T cells.

Genomic DNA was extracted from sorted cells for sequencing of the TCRbeta CDR3 region. The immunoSEQ Assay was used to sequence the TCRbeta CDR3 regions. The source is immuneACCESS, and TCRdb retained only in-frame sequences with V and J called. Part of the clones is not carried over; for the studies checked, unresolved V genes explain less than half of this, and the remainder is unexplained. The sample yields around 80,000 clones; 86% were counted once. Roughly 0.9% of the sample goes to the ten largest clones. The CDR3 runs 19 residues from the cysteine to the phenylalanine. Only CDR3 DNA is held: 57 bases, read in frame from base 1. Unmatched junction bases come to 16, with V trimmed by 3 bases and J by 4 bases. In the germline V gene (reference sequence), CDR1 corresponds to LNHDA and CDR2 to SQIVND. Comments on this clone: Its antigen is unknown. There are no base qualities to consult, and no much larger clone falls within one base.

Patients with a history of autoimmune disease or receiving systemic immunosuppression were excluded from the trial. Peripheral blood for TCR sequencing was drawn from every dose cohort at baseline, at cycle 4 day 1 and at cycle 7 day 1. The samples were taken from a phase I, first-in-human, multicenter, open-label dose-escalation trial of ivuxolimab. Adults with locally advanced or metastatic head and neck squamous cell, hepatocellular, melanoma or renal cell carcinoma were enrolled in the trial. Before TCR sequencing, CD4+ T cells and CD8+ T cells from peripheral blood were sorted into separate populations.

The chain is assembled from TRBV19 and TRBJ1-3; 9 bases in the junction line up with TRBD1. The sequencing used CD4+ or CD8+ T cells sorted from blood, collected in a trial of the OX40 agonist ivuxolimab. This TCR was sampled from an adult with an advanced solid tumor such as melanoma, head and neck, liver or kidney cancer. The base sequence is TGTGCCAGTAGTATTTTCGTTTCGTTTGGGACAGGGAACGGAAACACCATATATTTT. It translates as CASSIFVSFGTGNGNTIYF.